This T cell receptor beta chain was sequenced in a study of T cells after somatic rescue of genetic block. CDR3 length equals 17 residues. The data were produced by immunoSEQ multiplex PCR, yet TCRdb's version contains in-frame clones alone and is incomplete. The data show 88,000 or so clones, over 80% seen once. This clonotype originated in a woman between 18 and 30 years old. Sequencing was carried out using peripheral blood mononuclear cells (PBMCs). The chain carries TRBV21-1 and TRBJ2-4; the DNA was not used to check the table's D call, TRBD2. TRBV21-1 is a pseudogene locus. CDR3 sequence reads: CASSKEPGRGSKNIQYF. In nucleotides, the CDR3 is TGTGCCAGCAGCAAAGAACCGGGGAGGGGGTCCAAAAACATTCAGTACTTC.